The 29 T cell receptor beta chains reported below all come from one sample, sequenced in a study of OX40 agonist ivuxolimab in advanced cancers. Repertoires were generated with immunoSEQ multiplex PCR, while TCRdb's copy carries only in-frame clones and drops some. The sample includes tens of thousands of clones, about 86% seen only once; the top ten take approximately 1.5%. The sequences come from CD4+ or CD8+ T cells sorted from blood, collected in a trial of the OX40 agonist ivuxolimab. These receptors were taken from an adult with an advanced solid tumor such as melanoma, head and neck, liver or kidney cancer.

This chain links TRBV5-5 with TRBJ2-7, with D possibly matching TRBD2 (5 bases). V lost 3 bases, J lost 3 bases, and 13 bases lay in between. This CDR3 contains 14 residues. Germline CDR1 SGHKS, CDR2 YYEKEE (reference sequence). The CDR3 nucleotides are TGTGCCAGCAGCTCCCGGCTAGCCTTCTACGAGCAGTACTTC. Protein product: CASSSRLAFYEQYF.

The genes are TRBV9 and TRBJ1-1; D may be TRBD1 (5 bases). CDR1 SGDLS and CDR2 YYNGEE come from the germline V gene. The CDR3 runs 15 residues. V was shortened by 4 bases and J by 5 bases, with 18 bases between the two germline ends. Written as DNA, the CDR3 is TGTGCCAGCAGCCCCCGACAGCTACTGGGGACTGAAGCTTTCTTT. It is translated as CASSPRQLLGTEAFF.

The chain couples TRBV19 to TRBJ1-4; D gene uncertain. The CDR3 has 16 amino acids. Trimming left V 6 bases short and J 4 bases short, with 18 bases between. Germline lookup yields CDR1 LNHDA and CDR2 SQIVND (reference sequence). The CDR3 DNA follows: TGTGCCAGTAGAACCTTGGGTGGTCTTGGTAATGAAAAACTGTTTTTT. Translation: CASRTLGGLGNEKLFF.

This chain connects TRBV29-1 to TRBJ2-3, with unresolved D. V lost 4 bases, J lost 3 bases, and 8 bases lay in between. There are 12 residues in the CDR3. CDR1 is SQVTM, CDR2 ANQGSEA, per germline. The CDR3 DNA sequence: TGCAGCGTTGCCCTTCTAACAGATACGCAGTATTTT. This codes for CSVALLTDTQYF.

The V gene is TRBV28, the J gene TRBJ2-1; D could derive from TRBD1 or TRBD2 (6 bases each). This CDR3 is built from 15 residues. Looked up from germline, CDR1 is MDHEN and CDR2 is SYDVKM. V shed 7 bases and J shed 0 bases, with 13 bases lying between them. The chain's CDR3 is CASTQGGTSYNEQFF. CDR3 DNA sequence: TGTGCCAGCACACAAGGGGGGACCTCCTACAATGAGCAGTTCTTC.

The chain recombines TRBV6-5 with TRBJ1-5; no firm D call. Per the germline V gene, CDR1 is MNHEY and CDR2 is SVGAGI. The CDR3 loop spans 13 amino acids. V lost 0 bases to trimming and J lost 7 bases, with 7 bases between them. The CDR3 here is CASSYSSDQPQHF. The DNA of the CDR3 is TGTGCCAGCAGTTACTCGTCTGACCAGCCCCAGCATTTT.

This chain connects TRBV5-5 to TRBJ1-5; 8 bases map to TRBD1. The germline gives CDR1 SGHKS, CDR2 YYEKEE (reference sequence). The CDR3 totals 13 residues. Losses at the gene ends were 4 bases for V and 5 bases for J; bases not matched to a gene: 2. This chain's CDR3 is CASSPTGDQPQHF. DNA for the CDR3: TGTGCCAGCAGCCCGACAGGGGATCAGCCCCAGCATTTT. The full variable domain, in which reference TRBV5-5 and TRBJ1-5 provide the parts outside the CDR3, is DAGVTQSPTHLIKTRGQQVTLRCSPISGHKSVSWYQQVLGQGPQFIFQYYEKEERGRGNFPDRFSARQFPNYSSELNVNALLLGDSALYLCASSPTGDQPQHFGDGTRLSIL.

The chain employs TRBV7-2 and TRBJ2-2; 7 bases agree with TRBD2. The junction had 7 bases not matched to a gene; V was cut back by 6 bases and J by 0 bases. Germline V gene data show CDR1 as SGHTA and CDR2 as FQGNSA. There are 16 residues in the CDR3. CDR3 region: CASSSTGGANTGELFF. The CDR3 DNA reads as TGTGCCAGCAGTTCCACTGGGGGGGCGAACACCGGGGAGCTGTTTTTT.

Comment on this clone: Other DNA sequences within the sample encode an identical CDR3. The CDR3 coding sequence is TGTGCCAGCAGTCGTGCCAATCAGCCCCAGCATTTT. This sequence encodes CASSRANQPQHF. The chain links TRBV28 to TRBJ1-5; D call uncertain. Germline V CDR1 and CDR2: MDHEN, SYDVKM. With 5 bases removed from V and 3 bases from J, the gap between germline ends came to 5 bases. There are 12 residues in the CDR3.

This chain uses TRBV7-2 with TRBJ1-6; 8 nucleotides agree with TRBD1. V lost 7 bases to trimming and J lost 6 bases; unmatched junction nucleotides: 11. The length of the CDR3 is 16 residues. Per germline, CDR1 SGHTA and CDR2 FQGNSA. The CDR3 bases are TGTGCCAGCAAGCGGGGGTCAGGACAGGGTAATTCACCCCTCCACTTT. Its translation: CASKRGSGQGNSPLHF.

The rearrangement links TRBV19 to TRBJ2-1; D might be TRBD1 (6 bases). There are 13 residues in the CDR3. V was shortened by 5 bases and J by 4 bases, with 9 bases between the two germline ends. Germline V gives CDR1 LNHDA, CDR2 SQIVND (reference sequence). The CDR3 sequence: CASSGQHYNEQFF. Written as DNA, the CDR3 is TGTGCCAGTAGTGGACAGCATTACAATGAGCAGTTCTTC.

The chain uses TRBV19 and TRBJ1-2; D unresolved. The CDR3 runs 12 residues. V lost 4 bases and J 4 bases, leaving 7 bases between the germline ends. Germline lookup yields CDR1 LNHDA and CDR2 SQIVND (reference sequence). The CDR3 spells CASSTTSYGYTF. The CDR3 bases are TGTGCCAGTAGTACCACGTCCTATGGCTACACCTTC.

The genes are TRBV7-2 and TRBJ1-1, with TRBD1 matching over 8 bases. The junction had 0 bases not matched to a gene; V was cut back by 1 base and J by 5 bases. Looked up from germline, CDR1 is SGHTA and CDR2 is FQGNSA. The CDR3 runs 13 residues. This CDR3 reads CASSLDRGTEAFF. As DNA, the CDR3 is TGTGCCAGCAGCTTAGACAGGGGGACTGAAGCTTTCTTT.

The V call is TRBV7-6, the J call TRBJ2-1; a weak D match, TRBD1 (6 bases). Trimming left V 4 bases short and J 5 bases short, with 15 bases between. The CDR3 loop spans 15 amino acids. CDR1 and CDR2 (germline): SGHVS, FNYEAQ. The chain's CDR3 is CASSSPSQGDNEQFF. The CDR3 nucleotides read TGTGCCAGCAGCTCCCCCTCACAGGGTGACAATGAGCAGTTCTTC.

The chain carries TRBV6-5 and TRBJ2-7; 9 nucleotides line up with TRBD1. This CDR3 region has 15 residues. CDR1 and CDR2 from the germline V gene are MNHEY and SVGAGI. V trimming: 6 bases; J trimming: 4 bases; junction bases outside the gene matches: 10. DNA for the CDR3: TGTGCCAGCAGCCCCCGGACAGGGGTTGGGTACGAGCAGTACTTC. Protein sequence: CASSPRTGVGYEQYF.

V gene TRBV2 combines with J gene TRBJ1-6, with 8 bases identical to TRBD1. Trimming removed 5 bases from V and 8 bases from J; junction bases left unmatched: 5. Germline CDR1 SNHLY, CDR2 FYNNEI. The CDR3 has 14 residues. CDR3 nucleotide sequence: TGTGCCAGCAGTTTGGACAGGGTTTATTCACCCCTCCACTTT. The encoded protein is CASSLDRVYSPLHF.

The CDR3 DNA sequence: TGTGCCAGTAGTCCTGTCGGGCCAGCTGAAGCTTTCTTT. It codes for CASSPVGPAEAFF. V usage is TRBV19 and J usage is TRBJ1-1, with unresolved D. V was shortened by 5 bases and J by 6 bases, with 13 bases between the two germline ends. The CDR3 is 13 amino acids. CDR1 is LNHDA and CDR2 is SQIVND in the germline V gene (reference sequence).

In DNA form, the CDR3 reads TGTGCCTCCTCGACGAGTTCAAGCACAGATACGCAGTATTTT. This sequence encodes CASSTSSSTDTQYF. The rearrangement uses TRBV19 and TRBJ2-3; D is unresolved. Trimming cost V 11 bases and J 0 bases, with 15 bases left between them. Germline-derived CDR1 and CDR2 are LNHDA and SQIVND (reference sequence). CDR3 length: 14 amino acids.

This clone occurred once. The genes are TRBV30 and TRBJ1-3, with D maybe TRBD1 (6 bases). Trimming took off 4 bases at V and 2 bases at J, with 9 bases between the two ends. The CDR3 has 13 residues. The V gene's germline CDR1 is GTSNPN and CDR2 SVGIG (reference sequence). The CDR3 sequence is CAWNPGAGNTIYF. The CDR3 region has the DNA TGTGCCTGGAACCCAGGGGCTGGAAACACCATATATTTT.

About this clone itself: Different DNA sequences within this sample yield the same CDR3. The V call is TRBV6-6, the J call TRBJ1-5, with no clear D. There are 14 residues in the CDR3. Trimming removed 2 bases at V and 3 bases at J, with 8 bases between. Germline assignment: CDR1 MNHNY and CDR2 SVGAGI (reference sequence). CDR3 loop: CASSYGRNNQPQHF. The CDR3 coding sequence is TGTGCCAGCAGTTACGGCAGGAACAATCAGCCCCAGCATTTT.

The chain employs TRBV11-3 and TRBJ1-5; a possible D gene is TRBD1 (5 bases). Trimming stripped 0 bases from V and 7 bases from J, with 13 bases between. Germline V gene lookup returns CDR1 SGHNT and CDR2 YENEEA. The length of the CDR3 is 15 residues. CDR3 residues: CASSLEPGRAQPQHF. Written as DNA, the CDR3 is TGTGCCAGCAGCTTAGAGCCAGGGAGAGCCCAGCCCCAGCATTTT.

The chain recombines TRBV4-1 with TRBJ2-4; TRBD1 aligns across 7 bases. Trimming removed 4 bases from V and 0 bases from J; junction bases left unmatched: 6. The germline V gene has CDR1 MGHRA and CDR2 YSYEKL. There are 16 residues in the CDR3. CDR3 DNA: TGCGCCAGCAGCCCCGGGGACAGACTAGCCAAAAACATTCAGTACTTC. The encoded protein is CASSPGDRLAKNIQYF.

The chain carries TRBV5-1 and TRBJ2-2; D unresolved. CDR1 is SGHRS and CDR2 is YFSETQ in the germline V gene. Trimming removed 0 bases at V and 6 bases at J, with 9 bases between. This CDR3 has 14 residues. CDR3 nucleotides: TGCGCCAGCAGCTTGGATACCAGCCCCGGGGAGCTGTTTTTT. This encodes CASSLDTSPGELFF.

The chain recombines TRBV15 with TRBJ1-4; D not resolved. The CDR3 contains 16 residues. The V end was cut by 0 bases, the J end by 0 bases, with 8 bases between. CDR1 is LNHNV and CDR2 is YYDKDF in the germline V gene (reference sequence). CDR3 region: CATSRDLWATNEKLFF. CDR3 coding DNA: TGTGCCACCAGCAGAGATTTGTGGGCAACTAATGAAAAACTGTTTTTT.

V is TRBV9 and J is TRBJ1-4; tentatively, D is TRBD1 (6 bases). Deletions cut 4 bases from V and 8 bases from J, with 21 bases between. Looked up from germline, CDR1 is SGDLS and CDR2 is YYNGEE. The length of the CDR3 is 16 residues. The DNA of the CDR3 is TGTGCCAGCAGCAGCCGAGGGATAGGGGGGCGGGAAAAACTGTTTTTT. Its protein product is CASSSRGIGGREKLFF.

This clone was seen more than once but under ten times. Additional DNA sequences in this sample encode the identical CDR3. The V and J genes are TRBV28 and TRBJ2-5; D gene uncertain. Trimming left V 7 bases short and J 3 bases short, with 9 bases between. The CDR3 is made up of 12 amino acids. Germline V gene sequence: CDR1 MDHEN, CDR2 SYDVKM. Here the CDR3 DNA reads TGTGCCAGCACTGACTTAGAAGAGACCCAGTACTTC. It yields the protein CASTDLEETQYF. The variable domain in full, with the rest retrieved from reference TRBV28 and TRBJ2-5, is DVKVTQSSRYLVKRTGEKVFLECVQDMDHENMFWYRQDPGLGLRLIYFSYDVKMKEKGDIPEGYSVSREKKERFSLILESASTNQTSMYLCASTDLEETQYFGPGTRLLVL.

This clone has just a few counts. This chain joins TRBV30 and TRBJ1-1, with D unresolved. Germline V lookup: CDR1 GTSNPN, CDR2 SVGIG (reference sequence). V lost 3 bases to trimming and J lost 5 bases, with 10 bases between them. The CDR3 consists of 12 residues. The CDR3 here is CAWRGLRTEAFF. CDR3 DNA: TGTGCCTGGAGGGGTCTAAGGACTGAAGCTTTCTTT.

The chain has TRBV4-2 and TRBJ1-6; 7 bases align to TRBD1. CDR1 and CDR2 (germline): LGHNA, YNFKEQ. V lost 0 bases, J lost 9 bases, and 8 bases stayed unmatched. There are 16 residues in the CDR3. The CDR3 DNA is TGTGCCAGCAGCCAAGATTACGGGACAGTCGGTTCACCCCTCCACTTT. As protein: CASSQDYGTVGSPLHF.

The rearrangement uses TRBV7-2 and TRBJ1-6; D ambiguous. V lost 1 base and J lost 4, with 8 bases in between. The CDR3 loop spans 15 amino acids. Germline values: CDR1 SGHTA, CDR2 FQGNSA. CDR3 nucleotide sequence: TGTGCCAGCAGCTTAGTTGACTTTTATAATTCACCCCTCCACTTT. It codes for CASSLVDFYNSPLHF.